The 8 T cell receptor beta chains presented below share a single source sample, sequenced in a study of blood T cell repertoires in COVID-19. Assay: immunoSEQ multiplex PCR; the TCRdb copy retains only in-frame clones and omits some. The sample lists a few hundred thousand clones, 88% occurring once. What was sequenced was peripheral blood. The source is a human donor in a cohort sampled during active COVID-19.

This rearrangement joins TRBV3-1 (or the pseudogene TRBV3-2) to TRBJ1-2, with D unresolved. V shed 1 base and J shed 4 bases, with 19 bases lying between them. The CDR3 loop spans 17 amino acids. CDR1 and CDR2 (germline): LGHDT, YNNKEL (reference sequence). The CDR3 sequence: CASSQGIRTGLGYGYTF. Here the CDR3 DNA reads TGTGCCAGCAGCCAAGGGATAAGGACTGGGCTTGGCTATGGCTACACCTTC.

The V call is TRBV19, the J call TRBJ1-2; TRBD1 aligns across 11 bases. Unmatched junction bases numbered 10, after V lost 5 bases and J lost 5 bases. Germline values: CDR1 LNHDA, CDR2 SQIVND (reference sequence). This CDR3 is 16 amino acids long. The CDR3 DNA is TGTGCCAGTAGTCCAAACCGGGACAGGGGGGGATATGGCTACACCTTC. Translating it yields CASSPNRDRGGYGYTF.

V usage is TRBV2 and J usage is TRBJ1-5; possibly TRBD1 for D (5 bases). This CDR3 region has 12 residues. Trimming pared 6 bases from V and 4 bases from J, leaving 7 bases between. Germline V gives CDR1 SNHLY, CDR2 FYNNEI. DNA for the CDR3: TGTGCCAGCAGGAGACAGAATCAGCCCCAGCATTTT. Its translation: CASRRQNQPQHF. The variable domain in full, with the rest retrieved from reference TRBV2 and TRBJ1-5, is EPEVTQTPSHQVTQMGQEVILRCVPISNHLYFYWYRQILGQKVEFLVSFYNNEISEKSEIFDDQFSVERPDGSNFTLKIRSTKLEDSAMYFCASRRQNQPQHFGDGTRLSIL.

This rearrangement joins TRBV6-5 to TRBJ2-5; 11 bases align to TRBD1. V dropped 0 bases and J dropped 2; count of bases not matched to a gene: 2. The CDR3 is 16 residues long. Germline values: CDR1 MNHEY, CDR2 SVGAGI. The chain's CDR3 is CASSYSGTGGQETQYF. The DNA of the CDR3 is TGTGCCAGCAGTTACTCCGGGACAGGGGGGCAAGAGACCCAGTACTTC.

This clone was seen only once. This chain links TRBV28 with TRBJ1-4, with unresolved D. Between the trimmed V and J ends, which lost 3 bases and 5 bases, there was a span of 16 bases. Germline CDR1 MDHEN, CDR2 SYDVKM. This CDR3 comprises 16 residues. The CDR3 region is CASSFLGAGPNEKLFF. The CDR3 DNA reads TGTGCCAGCAGTTTCTTGGGCGCGGGCCCCAATGAAAAACTGTTTTTT.

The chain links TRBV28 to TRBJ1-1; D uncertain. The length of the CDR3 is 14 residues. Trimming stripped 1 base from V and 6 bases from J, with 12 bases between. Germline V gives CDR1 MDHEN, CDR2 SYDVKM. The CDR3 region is CASSLFAPSPEAFF. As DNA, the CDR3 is TGTGCCAGCAGTTTATTCGCCCCGAGCCCTGAAGCTTTCTTT.

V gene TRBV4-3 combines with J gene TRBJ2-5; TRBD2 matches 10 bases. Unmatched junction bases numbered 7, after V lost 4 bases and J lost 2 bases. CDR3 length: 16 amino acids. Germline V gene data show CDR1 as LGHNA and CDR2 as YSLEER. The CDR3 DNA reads TGCGCCAGCAGCCCCGGCGTTAGCGGGGGGCAAGAGACCCAGTACTTC. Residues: CASSPGVSGGQETQYF.

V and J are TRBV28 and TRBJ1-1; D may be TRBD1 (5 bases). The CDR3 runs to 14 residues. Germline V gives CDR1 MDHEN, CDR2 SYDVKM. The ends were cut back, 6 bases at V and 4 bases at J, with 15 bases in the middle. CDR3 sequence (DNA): TGTGCCAGCAGGCCTGGACGGGGGGGCACTGAAGCTTTCTTT. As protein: CASRPGRGGTEAFF.